This record covers a single T cell receptor beta chain. Clones were sequenced by immunoSEQ multiplex PCR, and TCRdb holds only the in-frame ones, with some missing. The sample lists under 700,000 clones; roughly 95% were seen once. This record comes from a study of shared clonotypes between healthy human individuals. V was clipped by 3 bases and J by 8 bases, with 17 bases between them. The CDR3 runs to 15 residues. The germline V gene has CDR1 MNHEY and CDR2 SMNVEV (reference sequence). Naivety among CD8 cells was defined by CD45RO negativity and positive CCR7 selection, thereby excluding terminally differentiated effector memory CD45RA+ cells.

This chain links TRBV27 with TRBJ1-3; a possible D gene is TRBD1 (6 bases). Sequencing was done on a sample of naive CD8+ T cells sorted from blood. The source of this sequence is a woman aged 25 to 45 in good health. The CDR3: CASSFSSTGLDTIYF. The CDR3 DNA reads TGTGCCAGCAGTTTCAGCTCGACAGGACTTGACACCATATATTTT.